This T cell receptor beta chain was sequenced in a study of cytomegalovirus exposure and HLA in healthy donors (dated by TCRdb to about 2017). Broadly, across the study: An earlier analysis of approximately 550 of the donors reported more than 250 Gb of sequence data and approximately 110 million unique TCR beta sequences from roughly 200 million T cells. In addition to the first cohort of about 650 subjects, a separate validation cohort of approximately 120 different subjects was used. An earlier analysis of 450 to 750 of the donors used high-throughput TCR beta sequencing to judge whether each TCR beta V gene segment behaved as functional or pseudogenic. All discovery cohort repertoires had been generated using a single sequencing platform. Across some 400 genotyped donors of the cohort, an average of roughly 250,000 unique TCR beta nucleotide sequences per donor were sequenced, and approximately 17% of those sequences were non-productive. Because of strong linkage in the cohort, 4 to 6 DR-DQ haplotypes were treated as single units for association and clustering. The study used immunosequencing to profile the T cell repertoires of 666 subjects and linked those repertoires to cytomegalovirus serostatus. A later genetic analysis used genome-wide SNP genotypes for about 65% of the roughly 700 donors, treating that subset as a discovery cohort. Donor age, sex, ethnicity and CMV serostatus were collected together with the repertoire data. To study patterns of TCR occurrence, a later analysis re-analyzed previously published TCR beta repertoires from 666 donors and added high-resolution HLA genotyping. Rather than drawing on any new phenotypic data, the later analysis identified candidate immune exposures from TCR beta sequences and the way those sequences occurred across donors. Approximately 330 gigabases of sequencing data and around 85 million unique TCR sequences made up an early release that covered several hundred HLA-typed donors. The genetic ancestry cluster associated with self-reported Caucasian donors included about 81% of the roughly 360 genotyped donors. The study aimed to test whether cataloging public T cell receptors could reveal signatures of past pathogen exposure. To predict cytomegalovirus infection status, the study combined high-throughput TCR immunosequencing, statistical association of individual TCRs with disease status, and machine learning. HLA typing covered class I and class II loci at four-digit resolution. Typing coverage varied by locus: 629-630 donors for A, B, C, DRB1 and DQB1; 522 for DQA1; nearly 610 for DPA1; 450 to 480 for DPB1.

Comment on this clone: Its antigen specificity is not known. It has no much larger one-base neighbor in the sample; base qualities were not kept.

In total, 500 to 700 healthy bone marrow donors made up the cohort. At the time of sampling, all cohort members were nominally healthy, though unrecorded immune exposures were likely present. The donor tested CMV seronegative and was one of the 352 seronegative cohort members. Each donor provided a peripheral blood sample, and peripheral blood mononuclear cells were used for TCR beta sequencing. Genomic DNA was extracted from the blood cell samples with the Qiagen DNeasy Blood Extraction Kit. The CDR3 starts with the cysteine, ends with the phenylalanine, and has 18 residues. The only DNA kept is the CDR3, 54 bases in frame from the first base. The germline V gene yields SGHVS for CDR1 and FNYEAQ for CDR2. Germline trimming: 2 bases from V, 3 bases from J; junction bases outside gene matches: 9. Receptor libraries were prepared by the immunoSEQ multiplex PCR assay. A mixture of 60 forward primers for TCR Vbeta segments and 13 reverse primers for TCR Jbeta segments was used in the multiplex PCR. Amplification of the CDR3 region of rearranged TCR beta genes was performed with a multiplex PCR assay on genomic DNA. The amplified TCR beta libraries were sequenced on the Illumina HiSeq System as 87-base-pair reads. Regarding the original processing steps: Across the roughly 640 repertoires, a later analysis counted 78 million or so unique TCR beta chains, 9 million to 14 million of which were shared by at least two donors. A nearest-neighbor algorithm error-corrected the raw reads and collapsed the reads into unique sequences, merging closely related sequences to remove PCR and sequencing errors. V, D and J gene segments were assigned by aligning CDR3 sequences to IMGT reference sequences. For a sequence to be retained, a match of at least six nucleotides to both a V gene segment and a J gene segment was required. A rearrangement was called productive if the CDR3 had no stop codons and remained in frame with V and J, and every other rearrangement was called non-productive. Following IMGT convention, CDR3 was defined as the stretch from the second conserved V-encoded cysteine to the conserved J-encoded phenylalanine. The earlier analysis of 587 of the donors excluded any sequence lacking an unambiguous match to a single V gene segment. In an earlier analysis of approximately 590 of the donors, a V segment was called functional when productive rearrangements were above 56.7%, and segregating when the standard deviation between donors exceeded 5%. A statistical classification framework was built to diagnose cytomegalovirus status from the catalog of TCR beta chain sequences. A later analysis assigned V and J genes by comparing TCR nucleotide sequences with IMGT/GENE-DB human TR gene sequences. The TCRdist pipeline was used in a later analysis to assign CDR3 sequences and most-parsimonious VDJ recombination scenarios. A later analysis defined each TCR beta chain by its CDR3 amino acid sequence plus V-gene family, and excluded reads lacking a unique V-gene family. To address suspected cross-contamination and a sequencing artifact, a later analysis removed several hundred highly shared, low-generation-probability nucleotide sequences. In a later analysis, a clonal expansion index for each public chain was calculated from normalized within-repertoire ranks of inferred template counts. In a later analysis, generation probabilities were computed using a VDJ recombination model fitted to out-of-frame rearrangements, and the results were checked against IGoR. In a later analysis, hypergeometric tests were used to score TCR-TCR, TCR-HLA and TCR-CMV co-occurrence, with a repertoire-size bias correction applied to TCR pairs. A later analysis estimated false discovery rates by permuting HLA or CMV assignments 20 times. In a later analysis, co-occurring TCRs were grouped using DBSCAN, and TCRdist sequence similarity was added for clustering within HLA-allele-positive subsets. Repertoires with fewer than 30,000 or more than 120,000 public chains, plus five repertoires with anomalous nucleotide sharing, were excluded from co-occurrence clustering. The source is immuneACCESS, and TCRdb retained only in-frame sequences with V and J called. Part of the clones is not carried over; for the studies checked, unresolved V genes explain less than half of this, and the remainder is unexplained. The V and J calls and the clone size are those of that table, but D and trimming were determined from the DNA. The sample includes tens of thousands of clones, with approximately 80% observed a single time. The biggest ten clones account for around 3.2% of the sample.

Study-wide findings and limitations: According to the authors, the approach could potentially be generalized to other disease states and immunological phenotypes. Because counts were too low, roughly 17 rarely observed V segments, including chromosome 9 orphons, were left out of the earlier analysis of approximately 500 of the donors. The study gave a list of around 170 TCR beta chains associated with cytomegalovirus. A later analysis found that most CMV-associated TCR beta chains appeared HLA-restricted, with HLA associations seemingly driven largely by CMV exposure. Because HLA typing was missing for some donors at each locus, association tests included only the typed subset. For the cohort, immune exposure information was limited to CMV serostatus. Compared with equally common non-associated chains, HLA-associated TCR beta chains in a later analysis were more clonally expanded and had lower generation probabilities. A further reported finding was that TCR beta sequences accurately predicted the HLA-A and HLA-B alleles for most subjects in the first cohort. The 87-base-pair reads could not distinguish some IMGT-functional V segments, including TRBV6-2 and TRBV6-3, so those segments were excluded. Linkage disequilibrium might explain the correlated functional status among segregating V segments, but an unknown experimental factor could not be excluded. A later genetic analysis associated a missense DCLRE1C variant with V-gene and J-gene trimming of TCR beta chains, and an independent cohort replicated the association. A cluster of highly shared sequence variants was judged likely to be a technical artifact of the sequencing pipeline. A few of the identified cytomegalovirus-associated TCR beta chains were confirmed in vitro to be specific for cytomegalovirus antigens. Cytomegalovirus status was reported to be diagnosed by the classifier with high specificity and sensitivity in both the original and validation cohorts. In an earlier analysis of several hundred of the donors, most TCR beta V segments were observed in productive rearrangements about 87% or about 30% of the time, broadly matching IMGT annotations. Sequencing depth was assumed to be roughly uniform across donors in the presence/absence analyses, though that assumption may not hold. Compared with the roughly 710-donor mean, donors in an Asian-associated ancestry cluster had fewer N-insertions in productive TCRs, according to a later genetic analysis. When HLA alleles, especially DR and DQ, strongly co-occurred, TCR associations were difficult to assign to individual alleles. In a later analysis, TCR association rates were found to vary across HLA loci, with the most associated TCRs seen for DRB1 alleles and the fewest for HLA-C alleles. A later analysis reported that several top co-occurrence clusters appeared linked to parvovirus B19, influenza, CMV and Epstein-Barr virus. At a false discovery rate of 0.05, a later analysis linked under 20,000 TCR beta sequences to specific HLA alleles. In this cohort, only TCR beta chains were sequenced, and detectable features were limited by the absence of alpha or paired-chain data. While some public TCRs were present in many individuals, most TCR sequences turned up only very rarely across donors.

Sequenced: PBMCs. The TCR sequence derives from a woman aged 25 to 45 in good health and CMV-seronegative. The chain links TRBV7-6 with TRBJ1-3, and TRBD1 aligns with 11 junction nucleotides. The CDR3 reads CASSLSPGQGVGGNTIYF. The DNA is TGTGCCAGCAGCTTATCCCCGGGACAGGGGGTCGGTGGAAACACCATATATTTT.